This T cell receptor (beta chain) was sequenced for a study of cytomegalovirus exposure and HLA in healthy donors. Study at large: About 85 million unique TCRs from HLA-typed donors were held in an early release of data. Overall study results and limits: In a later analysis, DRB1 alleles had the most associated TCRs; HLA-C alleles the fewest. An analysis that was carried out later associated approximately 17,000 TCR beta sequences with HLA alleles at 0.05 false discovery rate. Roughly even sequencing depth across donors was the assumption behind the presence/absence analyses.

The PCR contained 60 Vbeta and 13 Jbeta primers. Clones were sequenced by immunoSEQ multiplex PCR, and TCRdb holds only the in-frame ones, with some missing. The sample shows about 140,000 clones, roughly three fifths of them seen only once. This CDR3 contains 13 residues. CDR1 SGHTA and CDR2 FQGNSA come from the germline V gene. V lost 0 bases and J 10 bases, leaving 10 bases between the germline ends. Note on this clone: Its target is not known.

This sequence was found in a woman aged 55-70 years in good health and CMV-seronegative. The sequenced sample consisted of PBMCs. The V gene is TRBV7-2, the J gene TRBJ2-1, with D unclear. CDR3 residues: CASSLAVGVEQFF. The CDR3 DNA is TGTGCCAGCAGCTTAGCTGTCGGTGTAGAGCAGTTCTTC.